The 12 T cell receptor beta chains below all came from one sample that was sequenced in a study of Ad26.COV2.S vaccination and SARS-CoV-2 variants (dated by TCRdb to the early 2020s). The treatment or condition label for this specimen denotes: around 19 received Ad26.COV2.S at low or high dose, single or two shots; about 5 received placebo; per-sample allocation not given. Repertoires of vaccine and placebo recipients were sequenced from samples taken on day 63 after the first injection. The library was made by the immunoSEQ multiplex PCR assay. This immuneACCESS table, as held by TCRdb, lists in-frame sequences with V and J called but not all clones. Of the missing ones, under half trace to an unresolved V gene in checked studies; the others have no known cause. The sample data list roughly 320,000 clones, and roughly 91% of these were observed just once. Around 3.6% of the sample goes to the ten largest clones.

The specimen was peripheral blood, collected in a trial of Ad26.COV2.S vaccine versus placebo. All receptors derive from a person between 18 and 59 years old who received the Ad26.COV2.S COVID-19 vaccine or a placebo.

This clone appeared a single time. The CDR3 DNA is TGTGCCAGTAGTCACCAGGGCCTCTATCCCGAGCAGTACTTC. As protein: CASSHQGLYPEQYF. This chain connects TRBV19 to TRBJ2-7, with D possibly TRBD1 on 5 matching bases. Germline V gives CDR1 LNHDA, CDR2 SQIVND (reference sequence). V lost 5 bases to trimming and J lost 6 bases, with 17 bases between them. The CDR3 totals 14 residues. Drawing the rest from reference TRBV19 and TRBJ2-7, the complete variable domain is DGGITQSPKYLFRKEGQNVTLSCEQNLNHDAMYWYRQDPGQGLRLIYYSQIVNDFQKGDIAEGYSVSREKKESFPLTVTSAQKNPTAFYLCASSHQGLYPEQYFGPGTRLTVT.

This clone was found once. The chain combines TRBV7-3 with TRBJ2-5; D might be TRBD1 (6 bases). Germline values: CDR1 SGHTA, CDR2 FQGTGA. The CDR3 length is 14 residues. Trimming left V 6 bases short and J 2 bases short, with 13 bases between. Here the CDR3 DNA reads TGTGCCAGCAGTCCTCAGGGGCAACAAGAGACCCAGTACTTC. The encoded protein is CASSPQGQQETQYF.

The rearrangement uses TRBV19 and TRBJ1-1; D is uncertain. V was clipped by 4 bases and J by 1 base, with 7 bases between them. Germline V gene data show CDR1 as LNHDA and CDR2 as SQIVND (reference sequence). The CDR3 runs 13 residues. CDR3 sequence: CASSNTENTEAFF. CDR3 DNA sequence: TGTGCCAGTAGTAATACAGAGAACACTGAAGCTTTCTTT.

V gene TRBV3-1 (or the pseudogene TRBV3-2) combines with J gene TRBJ2-1; D ambiguous. The germline gives CDR1 LGHDT, CDR2 YNNKEL (reference sequence). The ends were cut back, 0 bases at V and 6 bases at J, with 21 bases in the middle. CDR3 length equals 18 residues. CDR3 nucleotide sequence: TGTGCCAGCAGCCAAGAGGCGGTACAGAGGTTCCTACCCAATGAGCAGTTCTTC. As protein: CASSQEAVQRFLPNEQFF.

The chain combines TRBV6-5 with TRBJ2-1; 7 bases line up with TRBD2. The trim removed 6 bases at V and 9 bases at J, leaving 11 bases unmatched. The length of the CDR3 is 14 residues. Germline CDR1 MNHEY, CDR2 SVGAGI. This CDR3 is CASSLPPGGGEQFF. The CDR3 DNA follows: TGTGCCAGCAGCCTGCCCCCGGGGGGTGGTGAGCAGTTCTTC.

The chain carries TRBV27 and TRBJ2-3, with D uncertain. From germline, CDR1 is MNHEY and CDR2 SMNVEV (reference sequence). V lost 4 bases, J lost 2 bases, and 16 bases lay in between. This CDR3 is built from 16 residues. CDR3: CASSYGRPRLTDTQYF. The CDR3 DNA is TGTGCCAGCAGTTATGGGCGGCCTAGACTCACAGATACGCAGTATTTT.

The CDR3 here is CATSMGGAADTQYF. The CDR3 DNA sequence: TGTGCCACCAGTATGGGGGGTGCAGCAGATACGCAGTATTTT. The rearrangement uses TRBV24-1 and TRBJ2-3; D is possibly TRBD2 (6 bases). V was clipped by 6 bases and J by 4 bases, with 13 bases between them. CDR1 KGHDR and CDR2 SFDVKD come from the germline V gene. The CDR3 is 14 residues long.

The chain combines TRBV19 with TRBJ1-4; 8 nucleotides match TRBD1. Germline CDR1 LNHDA, CDR2 SQIVND (reference sequence). The CDR3 spans 13 residues. The trim removed 5 bases at V and 10 bases at J, leaving 6 bases unmatched. The CDR3 loop is CASSVDREAKLFF. In DNA form, the CDR3 reads TGTGCCAGTAGTGTGGACAGGGAGGCAAAACTGTTTTTT.

The rearrangement links TRBV3-1 (or the pseudogene TRBV3-2) to TRBJ1-6; D may be TRBD1 (5 bases). This CDR3 has 14 residues. Germline V gene lookup returns CDR1 LGHDT and CDR2 YNNKEL (reference sequence). With 1 base removed from V and 10 bases from J, the gap between germline ends came to 11 bases. The CDR3 bases are TGTGCCAGCAGCCAAGCCAGGGTTGGGTCACCCCTCCACTTT. This gives the protein CASSQARVGSPLHF.

This clone was observed once. Other DNA sequences from this sample encode an identical CDR3 as well. The rearrangement links TRBV7-9 to TRBJ2-1, with D tentatively TRBD2 (6 bases). The CDR3 has 14 amino acids. The V gene lost 5 bases and the J gene lost 4 bases, with 12 bases spanning the gap. Germline CDR1 SEHNR, CDR2 FQNEAQ (reference sequence). CDR3: CASSLGTGYNEQFF. CDR3 nucleotide sequence: TGTGCCAGCAGCCTTGGGACTGGTTACAATGAGCAGTTCTTC.

In nucleotides, the CDR3 is TGTGCCAGCAGCTTAGAGTCAGGGATCAGCTCCTACGAGCAGTACTTC. Translated, it gives CASSLESGISSYEQYF. V is TRBV7-8 and J is TRBJ2-7, with D perhaps TRBD1 (5 bases). From germline, CDR1 is SGHVS and CDR2 FQNEAQ. V was trimmed by 1 base and J by 0 bases, leaving 13 bases between them. The CDR3 is 16 amino acids.

The chain has TRBV7-8 and TRBJ2-1; D might be TRBD1 or TRBD2, each matching 6 bases. Deletions cut 5 bases from V and 0 bases from J, with 14 bases between. Germline-derived CDR1 and CDR2 are SGHVS and FQNEAQ. CDR3 length: 16 residues. DNA of the CDR3: TGTGCCAGCAGCCCGCCGGGGGCCAGCTCCTACAATGAGCAGTTCTTC. Its translation: CASSPPGASSYNEQFF.